The present entry profiles one T cell receptor beta chain with its context. Its antigen remains unidentified. Trimming removed 4 bases at V and 2 bases at J, with 6 bases between. Germline assignment: CDR1 SGHRS and CDR2 YFSETQ. The CDR3 runs 13 residues. PCR was performed using 60 Vbeta and 13 Jbeta primers. Measured with immunoSEQ multiplex PCR; TCRdb has only the in-frame clones, and not every one. This sample carries approximately 100,000 clones, around 80% of them seen once, and the ten largest clones take approximately 2.6%. These data come from a study of cytomegalovirus exposure and HLA in healthy donors. Study context: Early on, a data release was issued that held 65 million to 100 million unique TCRs from HLA-typed donors.

Study-level points and caveats: Three chains linked to CMV were shown in vitro to be specific for CMV antigens. Published work reported that the classifier diagnosed cytomegalovirus status with high specificity and sensitivity. The study labeled fewer than 200 TCR beta chains cytomegalovirus-associated.

This TCR was recovered from a female donor in good health and CMV-seronegative. The rearrangement joins TRBV5-1 to TRBJ2-2; possibly TRBD1 for D (5 bases). Sequenced: PBMCs. The CDR3 DNA is TGCGCCAGCAGCACAGGCAACACCGGGGAGCTGTTTTTT. This gives the protein CASSTGNTGELFF.